Detailed here is one T cell receptor (beta chain). V lost 9 bases to trimming and J lost 3 bases, with 13 bases between them. Germline CDR1 and CDR2: MDHEN and SYDVKM. The CDR3 consists of 13 residues. How the authors handled the data: It was from reference gene primer amplification that nucleated cell counts were estimated. Sequencing used immunoSEQ multiplex PCR; TCRdb keeps in-frame clones, though not all of them. That table gives V, J and clone size, and the DNA gave D and trimming. Of 140,000 to 150,000 clones detected, roughly 79% appear once; the ten largest clones hold about 2%. The sample comes from a study of blood T cell repertoires in COVID-19. Study-level information: The United States, Italy and Spain provided the acute and convalescent COVID-19 samples. Sources were T cells, B-cell-depleted T cells, or PBMCs; the material itself was cDNA or gDNA.

The J gene is TRBJ2-3, the V gene TRBV28, with D possibly TRBD1 on 6 matching bases. Sequencing was carried out using peripheral blood. This clonotype originated in a woman aged 60-75 years with acute or convalescent COVID-19. CDR3 sequence reads: CASLTGVTDTQYF. The CDR3, as DNA: TGTGCCAGTTTGACAGGAGTAACAGATACGCAGTATTTT.